The present entry profiles one TCR beta chain with its context. The antigen remains undetermined. CDR1 and CDR2 from the germline V gene are LGHNT and FRNRAP. Trimming removed 1 base at V and 2 bases at J, with 9 bases between. There are 15 residues in the CDR3. TCRdb's copy holds only in-frame clones and misses some; the assay was immunoSEQ multiplex PCR. The sample has more than 120,000 clones, nearly 90% seen once. The sample belongs to a study of T cell responses to AZD1222 COVID-19 vaccine. Study-level findings and limits: After the peak T cell response, and only then, were repertoires sampled.

This clonotype was sampled from an adult who received the MenACWY meningococcal vaccine as a control. The V call is TRBV12-5, the J call TRBJ2-1, with D hard to call. Specimen: peripheral blood, collected 28 days after the second dose of the MenACWY control vaccine. CDR3 sequence: CASGLGGLTYNEQFF. In nucleotides, the CDR3 is TGTGCTAGTGGTTTGGGAGGCCTTACCTACAATGAGCAGTTCTTC.